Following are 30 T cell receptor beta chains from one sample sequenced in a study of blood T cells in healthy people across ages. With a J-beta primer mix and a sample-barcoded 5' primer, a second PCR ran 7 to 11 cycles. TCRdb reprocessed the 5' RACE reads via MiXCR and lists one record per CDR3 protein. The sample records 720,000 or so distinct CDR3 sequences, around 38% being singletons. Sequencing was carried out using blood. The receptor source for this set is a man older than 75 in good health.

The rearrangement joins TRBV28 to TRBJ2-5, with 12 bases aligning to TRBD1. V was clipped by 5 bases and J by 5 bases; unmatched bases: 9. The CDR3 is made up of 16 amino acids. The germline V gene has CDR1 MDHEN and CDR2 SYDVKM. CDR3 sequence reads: CASSLLPGQGAETQYF. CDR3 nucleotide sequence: TGTGCCAGCAGTCTTTTACCGGGACAGGGGGCCGAGACCCAGTACTTC.

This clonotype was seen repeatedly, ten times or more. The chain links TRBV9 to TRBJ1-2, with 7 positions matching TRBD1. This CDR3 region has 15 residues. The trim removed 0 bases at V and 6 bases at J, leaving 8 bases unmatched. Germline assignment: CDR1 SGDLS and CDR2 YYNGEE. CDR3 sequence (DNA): TGTGCCAGCAGCGTAGACGCGACGAGGGGGCATGGCTACACCTTC. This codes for CASSVDATRGHGYTF.

The CDR3 reads CASSYSKLGNQPQHF. CDR3 DNA sequence: TGTGCCAGCAGTTACTCGAAGTTGGGGAATCAGCCCCAGCATTTT. The J gene is TRBJ1-5, the V gene TRBV6-6; no clear D. The CDR3 has 15 amino acids. The ends were cut back, 0 bases at V and 4 bases at J, with 10 bases in the middle. Germline V lookup: CDR1 MNHNY, CDR2 SVGAGI (reference sequence).

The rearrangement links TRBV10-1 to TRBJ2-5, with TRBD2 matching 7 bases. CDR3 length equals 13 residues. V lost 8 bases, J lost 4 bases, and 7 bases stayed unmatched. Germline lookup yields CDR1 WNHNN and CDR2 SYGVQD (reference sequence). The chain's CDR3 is CASRGDPVETQYF. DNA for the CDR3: TGCGCCAGCCGGGGGGACCCCGTAGAGACCCAGTACTTC.

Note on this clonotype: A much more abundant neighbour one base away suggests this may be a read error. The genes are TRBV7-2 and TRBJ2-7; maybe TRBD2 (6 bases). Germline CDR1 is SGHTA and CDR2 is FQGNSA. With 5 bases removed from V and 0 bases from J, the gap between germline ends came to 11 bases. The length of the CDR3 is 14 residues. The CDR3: CASSPGLCSYEQYF. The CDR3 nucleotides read TGTGCCAGCAGCCCGGGACTTTGCTCCTACGAGCAGTACTTC.

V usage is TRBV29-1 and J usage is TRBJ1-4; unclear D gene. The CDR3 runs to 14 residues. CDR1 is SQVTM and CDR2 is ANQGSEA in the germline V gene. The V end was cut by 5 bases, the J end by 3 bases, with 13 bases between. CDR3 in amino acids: CSVPDPWANEKLFF. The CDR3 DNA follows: TGCAGCGTTCCAGACCCGTGGGCTAATGAAAAACTGTTTTTT.

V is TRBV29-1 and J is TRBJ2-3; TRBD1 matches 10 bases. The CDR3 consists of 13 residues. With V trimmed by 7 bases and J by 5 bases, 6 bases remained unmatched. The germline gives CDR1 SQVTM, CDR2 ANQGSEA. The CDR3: CSAATGGRDTQYF. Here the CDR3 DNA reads TGCAGCGCCGCGACAGGGGGCAGAGATACGCAGTATTTT.

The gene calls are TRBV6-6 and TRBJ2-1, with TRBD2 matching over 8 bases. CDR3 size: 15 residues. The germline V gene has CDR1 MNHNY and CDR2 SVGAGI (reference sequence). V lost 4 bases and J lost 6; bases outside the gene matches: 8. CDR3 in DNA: TGTGCCAGCAGTTTCAGCGGGAGTTCGGGCAATGAGCAGTTCTTC. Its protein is CASSFSGSSGNEQFF.

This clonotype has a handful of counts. The CDR3 DNA sequence: TGTGCCATCAGTGCTGGACGGGGGTCACAAGAGACCCAGTACTTC. It codes for CAISAGRGSQETQYF. The chain uses TRBV10-3 and TRBJ2-5, with D possibly matching TRBD2 (6 bases). The V end was cut by 4 bases, the J end by 2 bases, with 14 bases between. CDR1 is ENHRY and CDR2 is SYGVKD in the germline V gene. The CDR3 has 15 amino acids.

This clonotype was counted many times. CDR3 bases: TGCAGCGTTGTGGACCCCGCTAACTATGGCTACACCTTC. Translating gives CSVVDPANYGYTF. The chain couples TRBV29-1 to TRBJ1-2; D unclear. CDR3 size: 13 residues. Looked up from germline, CDR1 is SQVTM and CDR2 is ANQGSEA. Trimming cost V 4 bases and J 0 bases, with 9 bases left between them. The entire variable domain, with the rest obtained from reference TRBV29-1 and TRBJ1-2, is as follows: SAVISQKPSRDICQRGTSLTIQCQVDSQVTMMFWYRQQPGQSLTLIATANQGSEATYESGFVIDKFPISRPNLTFSTLTVSNMSPEDSSIYLCSVVDPANYGYTFGSGTRLTVV.

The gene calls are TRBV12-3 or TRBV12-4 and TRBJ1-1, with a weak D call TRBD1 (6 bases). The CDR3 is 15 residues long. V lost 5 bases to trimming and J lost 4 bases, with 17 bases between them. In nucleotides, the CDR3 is TGTGCCAGCAGTCTCAGGGGAAGGGGAAGCACTGAAGCTTTCTTT. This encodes CASSLRGRGSTEAFF.

In nucleotides, the CDR3 is TGTGCCAGCAGCTCCCAGGGTTACGGCGAGCAGTACTTC. Its protein product is CASSSQGYGEQYF. The chain carries TRBV7-8 and TRBJ2-7; weak D call: TRBD1 (5 bases). The CDR3 runs to 13 residues. Trimming cost V 4 bases and J 6 bases, with 13 bases left between them. CDR1 is SGHVS and CDR2 is FQNEAQ in the germline V gene.

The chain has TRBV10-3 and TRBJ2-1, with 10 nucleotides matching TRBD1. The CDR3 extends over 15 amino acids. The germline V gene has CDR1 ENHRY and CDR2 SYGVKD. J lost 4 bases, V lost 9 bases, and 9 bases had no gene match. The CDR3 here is CAIRSGTGAYNEQFF. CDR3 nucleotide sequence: TGTGCCATACGCTCCGGGACAGGGGCGTACAATGAGCAGTTCTTC.

Written as DNA, the CDR3 is TGCAGCGTTGAAGTGGACAGGGTTAACTATGGCTACACCTTC. Translated, it gives CSVEVDRVNYGYTF. This chain links TRBV29-1 with TRBJ1-2; 8 bases line up with TRBD1. CDR1 and CDR2 from the germline V gene are SQVTM and ANQGSEA. V was clipped by 1 base and J by 1 base; unmatched bases: 2. This CDR3 is 14 amino acids long.

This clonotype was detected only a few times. The CDR3 region is CASSLYVNTGELFF. Written as DNA, the CDR3 is TGTGCCAGCAGTCTCTACGTGAACACCGGGGAGCTGTTTTTT. The V and J genes are TRBV27 and TRBJ2-2, with unresolved D. Germline values: CDR1 MNHEY, CDR2 SMNVEV (reference sequence). The CDR3 runs to 14 residues. V dropped 5 bases and J dropped 1 base, with 8 bases sitting between them.

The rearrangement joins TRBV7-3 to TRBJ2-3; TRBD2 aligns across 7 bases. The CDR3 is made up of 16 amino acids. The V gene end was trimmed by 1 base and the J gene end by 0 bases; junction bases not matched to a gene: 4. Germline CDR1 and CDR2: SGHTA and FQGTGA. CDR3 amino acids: CASSLNPSGSTDTQYF. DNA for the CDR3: TGTGCCAGCAGCTTAAATCCTAGCGGTAGCACAGATACGCAGTATTTT.

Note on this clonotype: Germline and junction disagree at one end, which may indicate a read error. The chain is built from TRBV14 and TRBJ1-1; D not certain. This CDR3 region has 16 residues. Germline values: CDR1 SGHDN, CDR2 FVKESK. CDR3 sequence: CASSPYKGGMNTEAFF. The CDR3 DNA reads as TGTGCCAGCAGCCCGTACAAGGGAGGGATGAACACGGAAGCTTTCTTT.

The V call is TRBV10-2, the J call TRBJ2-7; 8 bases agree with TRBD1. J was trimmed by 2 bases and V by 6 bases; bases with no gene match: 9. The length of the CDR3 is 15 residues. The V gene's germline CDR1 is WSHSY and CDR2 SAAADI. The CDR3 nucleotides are TGCGCCAGCAGAGAAGACAGGGGCGGGACCTACGAGCAGTACTTC. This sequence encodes CASREDRGGTYEQYF.

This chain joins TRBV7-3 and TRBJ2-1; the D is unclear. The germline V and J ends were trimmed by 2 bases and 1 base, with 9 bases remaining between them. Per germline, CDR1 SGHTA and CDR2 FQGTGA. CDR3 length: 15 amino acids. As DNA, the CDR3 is TGTGCCAGCAGCTTACTTATTACATCCTACAATGAGCAGTTCTTC. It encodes CASSLLITSYNEQFF.

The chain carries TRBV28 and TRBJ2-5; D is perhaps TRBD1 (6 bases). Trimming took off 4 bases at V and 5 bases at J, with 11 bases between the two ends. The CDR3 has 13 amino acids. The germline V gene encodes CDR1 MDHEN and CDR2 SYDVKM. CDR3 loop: CASSSDRLETQYF. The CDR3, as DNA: TGTGCCAGCAGTTCCGACAGGTTGGAGACCCAGTACTTC.

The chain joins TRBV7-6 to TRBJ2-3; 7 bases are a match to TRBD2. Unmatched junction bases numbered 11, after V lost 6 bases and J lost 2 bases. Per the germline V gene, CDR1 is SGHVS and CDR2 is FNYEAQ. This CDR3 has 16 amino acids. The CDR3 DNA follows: TGTGCCAGCAGGCGCGTACCGGGACTAATCACAGATACGCAGTATTTT. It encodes CASRRVPGLITDTQYF. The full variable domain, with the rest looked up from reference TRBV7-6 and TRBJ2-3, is GAGVSQSPRYKVTKRGQDVALRCDPISGHVSLYWYRQALGQGPEFLTYFNYEAQQDKSGLPNDRFSAERPEGSISTLTIQRTEQRDSAMYRCASRRVPGLITDTQYFGPGTRLTVL.

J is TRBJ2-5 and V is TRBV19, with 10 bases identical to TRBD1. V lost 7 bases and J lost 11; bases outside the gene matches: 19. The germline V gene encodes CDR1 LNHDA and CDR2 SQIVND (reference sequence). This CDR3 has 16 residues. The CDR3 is CASNHGGTGATREQYF. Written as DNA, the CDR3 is TGTGCCAGTAACCACGGAGGGACAGGGGCTACTCGGGAGCAGTACTTC.

This chain's CDR3 is CASSDSQYTGELFF. In nucleotides, the CDR3 is TGTGCCAGCAGTGACTCGCAATACACCGGGGAGCTGTTTTTT. The chain couples TRBV6-4 to TRBJ2-2; D gene uncertain. Germline assignment: CDR1 MRHNA and CDR2 SNTAGT. CDR3 length: 14 residues. V was shortened by 0 bases and J by 3 bases, with 5 bases between the two germline ends.

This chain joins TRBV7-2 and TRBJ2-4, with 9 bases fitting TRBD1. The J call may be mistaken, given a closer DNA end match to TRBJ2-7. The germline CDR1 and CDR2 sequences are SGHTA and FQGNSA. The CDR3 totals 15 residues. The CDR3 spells CASSKGGTGMSEQYF. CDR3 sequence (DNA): TGTGCCAGCAGCAAAGGCGGGACAGGGATGTCCGAGCAGTACTTC.

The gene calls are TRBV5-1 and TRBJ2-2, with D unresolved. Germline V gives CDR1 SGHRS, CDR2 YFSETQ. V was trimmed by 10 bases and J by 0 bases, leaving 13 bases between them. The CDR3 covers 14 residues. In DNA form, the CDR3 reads TGCGCCTCAACAGAGTACACGAACACCGGGGAGCTGTTTTTT. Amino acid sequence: CASTEYTNTGELFF.

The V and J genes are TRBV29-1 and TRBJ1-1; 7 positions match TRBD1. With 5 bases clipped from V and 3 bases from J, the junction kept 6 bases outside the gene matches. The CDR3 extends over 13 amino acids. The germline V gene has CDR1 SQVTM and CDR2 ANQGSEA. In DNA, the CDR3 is TGCAGCGTTAGGGCAGGGGGGGACACTGAAGCTTTCTTT. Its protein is CSVRAGGDTEAFF.

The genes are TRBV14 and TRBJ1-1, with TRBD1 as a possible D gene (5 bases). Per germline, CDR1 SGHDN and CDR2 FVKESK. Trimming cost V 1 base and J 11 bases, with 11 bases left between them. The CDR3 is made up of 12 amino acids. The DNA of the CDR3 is TGTGCCAGCAGCCAAGGAGGGACGGACGCTTTCTTT. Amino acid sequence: CASSQGGTDAFF.

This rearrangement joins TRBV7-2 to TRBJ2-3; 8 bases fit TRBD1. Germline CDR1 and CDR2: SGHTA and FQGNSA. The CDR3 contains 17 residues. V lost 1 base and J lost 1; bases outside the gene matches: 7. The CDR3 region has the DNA TGTGCCAGCAGCTTAGTTGGAGGGACAGGACGCACAGATACGCAGTATTTT. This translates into CASSLVGGTGRTDTQYF.

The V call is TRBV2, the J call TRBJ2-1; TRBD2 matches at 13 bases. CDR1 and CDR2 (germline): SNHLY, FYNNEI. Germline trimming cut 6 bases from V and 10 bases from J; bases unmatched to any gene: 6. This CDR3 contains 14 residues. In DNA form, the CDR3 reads TGTGCCAGCAGCGGACTAGCGGGAGTGCAGGAGCAGTTCTTC. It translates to CASSGLAGVQEQFF.

Here the CDR3 DNA reads TGCAGTGCTAAGCGGGGCCCCGAAGAGACCCAGTACTTC. Translating it yields CSAKRGPEETQYF. The gene calls are TRBV20-1 and TRBJ2-5; 7 nucleotides match TRBD2. V lost 4 bases, J lost 3 bases, and 5 bases stayed unmatched. In germline, CDR1 is DFQATT, CDR2 SNEGSKA (reference sequence). The CDR3 runs 13 residues.